The rows below give T cell receptor beta chains drawn from one sample of a study of T-cell memory formation after mild COVID-19. TCRdb used MiXCR to reprocess the 5' RACE reads, holding one entry per CDR3 protein. The data hold around 36,000 distinct CDR3 sequences, with about 10% observed a single time. Sequenced material: PBMCs or a T cell subset sorted from them (not recorded which). The receptor source for this set is a man between 18 and 29 years old who had mild COVID-19 (a few samples of this study predate the infection). Cell type and time point are not known. The CDR3 runs from the conserved cysteine through the conserved F or W. Each record gives: CDR3 length, J gene, clone size, V gene, D gene, CDR3 DNA, CDR3 protein. The D gene is left open where the match is weak. Only some rows state a clone size, as once, few, many or a class for expanded clones.

>11|TRBJ1-1|many|TRBV5-1|NA
TGCGCCAGCAGCGGAAACACTGAAGCTTTCTTT
CASSGNTEAFF
>17|TRBJ2-6|NA|TRBV19|NA
TGTGCCAGTAGTAATAGACAGGTGCTCTCTGGGGCCAACGTCCTGACTTTC
CASSNRQVLSGANVLTF
>14|TRBJ1-5|NA|TRBV7-9|NA
TGTGCCAGCAGCATCCAGGGCCAGCATCAGCCCCAGCATTTT
CASSIQGQHQPQHF
>12|TRBJ1-1|many|TRBV29-1|NA
TGCAGCGTTGCCAGGATGAACACTGAAGCTTTCTTT
CSVARMNTEAFF
>17|TRBJ2-2|many|TRBV7-9|NA
TGTGCCAGCAGCTTAGGACTTGAGGTTCTTACCACCGGGGAGCTGTTTTTT
CASSLGLEVLTTGELFF
>17|TRBJ2-5|many|TRBV20-1|TRBD1
TGCAGTGCTTCCCTGGGACAGGGGGCGTCTTCTCAAGAGACCCAGTACTTC
CSASLGQGASSQETQYF
>15|TRBJ2-5|many|TRBV7-3|NA
TGTGCCAGCAGCCGGACGGGTGGGGCTAGCGAGACCCAGTACTTC
CASSRTGGASETQYF
>17|TRBJ1-5|many|TRBV27|NA
TGTGCCAGCAGTCCTATGGGGCTCTTGCGGCAGGACATGGCCCAGCATTTT
CASSPMGLLRQDMAQHF
>13|TRBJ1-3|many|TRBV7-2|NA
TGTGCCAGCAGCTCCGGGACGAGAAACACCATATATTTT
CASSSGTRNTIYF
>15|TRBJ2-3|NA|TRBV5-1|NA
TGCGCCAGCAGCTTGTCGCCCGCTAGCACAGATACGCAGTATTTT
CASSLSPASTDTQYF
>15|TRBJ2-2|many|TRBV7-2|NA
TGTGCCAGCAGCCTGCTATCCGGGGGCACCGGGGAGCTGTTTTTT
CASSLLSGGTGELFF
>15|TRBJ2-5|many|TRBV20-1|TRBD2
TGCAGTGCTATCTCGACTAGCGGGGCGCAAGAGACCCAGTACTTC
CSAISTSGAQETQYF
>15|TRBJ2-6|many|TRBV20-1|NA
TGCAGTGCTAGAGATGGGGGCTCTGGGGCCAACGTCCTGACTTTC
CSARDGGSGANVLTF
>14|TRBJ1-1|many|TRBV5-1|NA
TGCGCCAGCAGCTCGGCGGAGCTGAACACTGAAGCTTTCTTT
CASSSAELNTEAFF
>15|TRBJ1-4|many|TRBV6-5|NA
TGTGCCAGCAGCAGACAGGCGGACCAAAATGAAAAACTGTTTTTT
CASSRQADQNEKLFF
>10|TRBJ2-5|many|TRBV6-2/TRBV6-3|NA
TGTGCCAGCGGCCTCGAGACCCAGTACTTC
CASGLETQYF
>13|TRBJ2-5|NA|TRBV6-5|NA
TGTGCCAGCAGTTACGACGTAGAAGAGACCCAGTACTTC
CASSYDVEETQYF
>17|TRBJ2-1|many|TRBV5-3|NA
TGTGCCAGAAGCTTAGGGCCGGGGGGCAGCTCCTACAATGAGCAGTTCTTC
CARSLGPGGSSYNEQFF
>19|TRBJ2-7|many|TRBV10-3|NA
TGTGCCATCAGTGAGGAACAGGGTTTCCTCTACAAACCCGTCTACGAGCAGTACTTC
CAISEEQGFLYKPVYEQYF
>18|TRBJ2-1|many|TRBV6-4|TRBD1
TGTGCCAGCAGTGACGGCCCCGGGACAGGGGGCGAAAAGGATGAGCAGTTCTTC
CASSDGPGTGGEKDEQFF
>15|TRBJ1-1|many|TRBV11-3|TRBD1
TGTGCCAGCAGCCGGGGGGACAGTTTGAACACTGAAGCTTTCTTT
CASSRGDSLNTEAFF
>12|TRBJ1-3|many|TRBV7-6|NA
TGTGCCAGCAGCTTAGTCCCAAACACCATATATTTT
CASSLVPNTIYF
>15|TRBJ2-1|many|TRBV15|TRBD2
TGTGCCACCAGCAGAGATGCGGGGGGGTACAATGAGCAGTTCTTC
CATSRDAGGYNEQFF
>12|TRBJ2-3|many|TRBV5-5|NA
TGTGCCAGCAGCTCCTGGTTCGATACGCAGTATTTT
CASSSWFDTQYF
>16|TRBJ1-4|many|TRBV19|NA
TGTGCCAGTAGTACGGTACAGGCATCGTATAATGAAAAACTGTTTTTT
CASSTVQASYNEKLFF
>15|TRBJ2-1|many|TRBV12-3/TRBV12-4|TRBD1
TGTGCCAGCAGCTATGACAGGGTTGCCTACAATGAGCAGTTCTTC
CASSYDRVAYNEQFF
>17|TRBJ1-1|many|TRBV4-3|TRBD1
TGCGCCAGCAGCCAAGTGGGGACAGGGCGGAGGAACACTGAAGCTTTCTTT
CASSQVGTGRRNTEAFF
>15|TRBJ2-1|many|TRBV7-3|TRBD2
TGTGCCAGCAGCGCGTTAGCGGGGGCTTACAATGAGCAGTTCTTC
CASSALAGAYNEQFF
>16|TRBJ2-3|NA|TRBV12-3/TRBV12-4|TRBD2
TGTGCCAGCAGTTCCCCTAGCGGGGGGTTTACAGATACGCAGTATTTT
CASSSPSGGFTDTQYF
>12|TRBJ2-1|many|TRBV4-1|NA
TGCGCCAGCAGCCACCGGGGAGAAAAGCAGTTCTTC
CASSHRGEKQFF
>18|TRBJ2-6|many|TRBV28|NA
TGTGCCAGCAGGCTCTACTCGGGACTCAGCTCTGGGGCCAACGTCCTGACTTTC
CASRLYSGLSSGANVLTF
>14|TRBJ2-1|many|TRBV2|NA
TGTGCCAGCAGGGACGGAGGGTTTTCTTATGAGCAGTTCTTC
CASRDGGFSYEQFF
>17|TRBJ1-1|few|TRBV29-1|TRBD1
TGCAGCGTTGAAGATCTAGTCTGGACAGGTTGGGAATTTAGAGCTTTCTTT
CSVEDLVWTGWEFRAFF
>17|TRBJ2-3|NA|TRBV25-1|NA
TGTGCCAGCAGTGAACTGGACGGGGAGGAGGTCCCAGGTACGCAGTATTTT
CASSELDGEEVPGTQYF
>11|TRBJ1-1|few|TRBV3-1|NA
TGTGCCAGCGCTACCGGAGGGGGAGCTTTCTTT
CASATGGGAFF
>15|TRBJ2-7|many|TRBV4-3|NA
TGCGCCAGCAGCCAGGCCAGCGGTTGGTCCTACGAGCAGTACTTC
CASSQASGWSYEQYF
>15|TRBJ1-3|many|TRBV28|NA
TGTGCCAGCAGACATTACTCCAGATATGGAAACACCATATATTTT
CASRHYSRYGNTIYF
>17|TRBJ2-5|many|TRBV5-1|TRBD2
TGCGCCAGCAGCTTGGCCGGGAGCGGGAGGTACCAAGAGACCCAGTACTTC
CASSLAGSGRYQETQYF
>15|TRBJ1-1|many|TRBV7-9|TRBD1
TGTGCCAGCAGCGAGCGCGACAGGGGAGCCACTGAAGCTTTCTTT
CASSERDRGATEAFF
>15|TRBJ1-5|many|TRBV6-5|TRBD1
TGTGCCAGCAGTACGGGGACAGGGGGGAGGCAGCCCCAGCATTTT
CASSTGTGGRQPQHF
>17|TRBJ2-3|many|TRBV6-5|NA
TGTGCCAGCAGTCCGACTCCCCCGGGGGGCCATCGAGATACGCAGTATTTT
CASSPTPPGGHRDTQYF
>14|TRBJ1-5|many|TRBV10-3|NA
TGTGCCATCAGTCAGGGAGCTACCGGTCAGCCCCAGCATTTT
CAISQGATGQPQHF
>16|TRBJ2-7|NA|TRBV12-3/TRBV12-4|TRBD2
TGTGCCAGCAGTACTACCCGACTAGCGGGAACTGACGAGCAGTACTTC
CASSTTRLAGTDEQYF
>19|TRBJ1-1|many|TRBV5-1|TRBD1
TGCGCCAGCAGCTTGGGGGTTATCAGTGCCGGGACAGGGAGGACTGAAGCTTTCTTT
CASSLGVISAGTGRTEAFF
>17|TRBJ1-1|many|TRBV11-2|NA
TGTGCCAGCAGTATACGGGTCACCACGGTCGTGGACACTGAAGCTTTCTTT
CASSIRVTTVVDTEAFF
>14|TRBJ1-1|few|TRBV5-4|TRBD1
TGTGCCAGCAGCCGGGGACAGGGCCTTTCTGAAGCTTTCTTT
CASSRGQGLSEAFF
>13|TRBJ1-2|few|TRBV18|TRBD1
TGTGCCAGCTCACCCCGGACAGGGGAAGGCTACACCTTC
CASSPRTGEGYTF
>12|TRBJ1-1|many|TRBV12-3/TRBV12-4|NA
TGTGCCAGCAGTTTTTTGGAGGGACGAGCTTTCTTT
CASSFLEGRAFF
>12|TRBJ2-3|many|TRBV2|NA
TGTGCCAGCCGGCCTGAGACCGATACGCAGTATTTT
CASRPETDTQYF
>14|TRBJ1-1|many|TRBV7-9|TRBD1
TGTGCCAGCAGCCGAGGACAGGTCAACACTGAAGCTTTCTTT
CASSRGQVNTEAFF
>13|TRBJ2-2|many|TRBV11-2|NA
TGTGCCAGCAGACAACAGGGAGCCGGGGAGCTGTTTTTT
CASRQQGAGELFF